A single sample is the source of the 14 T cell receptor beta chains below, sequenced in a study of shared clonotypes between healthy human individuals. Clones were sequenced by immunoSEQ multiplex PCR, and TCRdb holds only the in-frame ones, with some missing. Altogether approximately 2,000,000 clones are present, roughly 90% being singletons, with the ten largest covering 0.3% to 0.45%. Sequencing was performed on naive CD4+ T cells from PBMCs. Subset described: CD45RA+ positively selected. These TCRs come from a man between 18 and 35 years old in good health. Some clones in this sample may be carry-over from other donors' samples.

In DNA form, the CDR3 reads TGCGCCAGCGGAAGGGACGATGGCAGGGATAATTCACCCCTCCACTTT. Translating it yields CASGRDDGRDNSPLHF. V and J are TRBV5-1 and TRBJ1-6; D possibly corresponds to TRBD1 (5 bases). Trimming stripped 7 bases from V and 5 bases from J, with 19 bases between. Germline assignment: CDR1 SGHRS and CDR2 YFSETQ. CDR3 length: 16 amino acids.

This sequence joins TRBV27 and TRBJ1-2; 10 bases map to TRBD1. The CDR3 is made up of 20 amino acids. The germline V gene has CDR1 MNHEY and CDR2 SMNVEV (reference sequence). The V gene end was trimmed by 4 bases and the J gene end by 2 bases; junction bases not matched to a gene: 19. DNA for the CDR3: TGTGCCAGCAGTTCTCACCCGGGACAGGGGATGGCGAATACCAACTATGGCTACACCTTC. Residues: CASSSHPGQGMANTNYGYTF.

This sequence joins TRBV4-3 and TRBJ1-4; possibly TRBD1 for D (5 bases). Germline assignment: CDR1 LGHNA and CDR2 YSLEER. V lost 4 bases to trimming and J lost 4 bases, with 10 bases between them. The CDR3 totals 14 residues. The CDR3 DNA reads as TGCGCCAGCAGCCGCTGGGGGAGTAATGAAAAACTGTTTTTT. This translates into CASSRWGSNEKLFF.

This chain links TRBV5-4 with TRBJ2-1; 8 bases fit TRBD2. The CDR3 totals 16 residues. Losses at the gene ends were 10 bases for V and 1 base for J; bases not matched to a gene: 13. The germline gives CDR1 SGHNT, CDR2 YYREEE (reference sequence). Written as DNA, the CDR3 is TGTGCCGCCTCTCGGGGGGGTGATCGGTCCTACAATGAGCAGTTCTTC. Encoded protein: CAASRGGDRSYNEQFF.

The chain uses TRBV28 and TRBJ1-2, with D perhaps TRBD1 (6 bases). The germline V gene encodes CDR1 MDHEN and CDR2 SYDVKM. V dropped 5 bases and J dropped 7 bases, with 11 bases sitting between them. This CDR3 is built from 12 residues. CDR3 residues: CASSNRAGGYTF. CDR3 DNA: TGTGCCAGCAGTAACAGGGCTGGTGGCTACACCTTC.

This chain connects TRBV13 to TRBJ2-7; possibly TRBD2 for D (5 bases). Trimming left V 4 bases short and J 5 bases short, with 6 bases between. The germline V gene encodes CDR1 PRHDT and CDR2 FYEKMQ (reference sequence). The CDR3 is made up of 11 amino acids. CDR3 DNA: TGTGCCAGCAGCTCGAGGGACGAGCAGTACTTC. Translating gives CASSSRDEQYF.

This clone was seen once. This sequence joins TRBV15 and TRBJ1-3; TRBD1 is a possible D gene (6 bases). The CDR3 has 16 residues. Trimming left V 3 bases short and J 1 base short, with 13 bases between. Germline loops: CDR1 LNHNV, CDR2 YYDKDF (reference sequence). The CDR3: CATSRQQGGSGNTIYF. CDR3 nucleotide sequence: TGTGCCACCAGCAGGCAACAGGGAGGATCTGGAAACACCATATATTTT.

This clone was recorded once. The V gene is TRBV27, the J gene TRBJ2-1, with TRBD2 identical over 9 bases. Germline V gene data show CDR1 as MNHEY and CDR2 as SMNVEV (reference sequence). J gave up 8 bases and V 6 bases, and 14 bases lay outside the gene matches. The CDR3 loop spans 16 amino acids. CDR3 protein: CASRRFRREGSDEQFF. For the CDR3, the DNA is TGTGCCAGCAGGCGGTTTAGGCGGGAGGGTTCGGATGAGCAGTTCTTC.

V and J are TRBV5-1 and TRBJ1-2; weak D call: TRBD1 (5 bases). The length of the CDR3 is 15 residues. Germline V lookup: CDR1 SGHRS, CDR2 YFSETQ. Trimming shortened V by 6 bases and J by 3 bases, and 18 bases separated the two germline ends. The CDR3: CASKRGAARDYGYTF. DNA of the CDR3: TGCGCCAGCAAAAGAGGGGCAGCCAGGGACTATGGCTACACCTTC.

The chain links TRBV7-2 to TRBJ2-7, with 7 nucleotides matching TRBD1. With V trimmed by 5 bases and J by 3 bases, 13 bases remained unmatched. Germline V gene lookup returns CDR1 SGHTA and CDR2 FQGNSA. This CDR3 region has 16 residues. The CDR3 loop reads CASSPSGTENYYEQYF. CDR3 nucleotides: TGTGCCAGCAGCCCCTCCGGGACAGAAAATTACTACGAGCAGTACTTC. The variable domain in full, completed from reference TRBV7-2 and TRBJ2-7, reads GAGVSQSPSNKVTEKGKDVELRCDPISGHTALYWYRQSLGQGLEFLIYFQGNSAPDKSGLPSDRFSAERTGGSVSTLTIQRTQQEDSAVYLCASSPSGTENYYEQYFGPGTRLTVT.

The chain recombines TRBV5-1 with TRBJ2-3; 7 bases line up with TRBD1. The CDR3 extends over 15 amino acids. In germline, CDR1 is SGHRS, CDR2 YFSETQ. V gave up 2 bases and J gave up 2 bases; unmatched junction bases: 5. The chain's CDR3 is CASSLWTGVTDTQYF. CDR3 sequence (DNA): TGCGCCAGCAGCTTATGGACAGGAGTCACAGATACGCAGTATTTT.

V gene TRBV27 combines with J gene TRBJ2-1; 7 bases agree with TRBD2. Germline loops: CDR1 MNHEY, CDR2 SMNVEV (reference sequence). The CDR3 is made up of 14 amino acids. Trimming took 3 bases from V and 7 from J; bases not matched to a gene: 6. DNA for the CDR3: TGTGCCAGCAGTTTCTACCTGGGGGGGAATGAGCAGTTCTTC. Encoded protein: CASSFYLGGNEQFF.

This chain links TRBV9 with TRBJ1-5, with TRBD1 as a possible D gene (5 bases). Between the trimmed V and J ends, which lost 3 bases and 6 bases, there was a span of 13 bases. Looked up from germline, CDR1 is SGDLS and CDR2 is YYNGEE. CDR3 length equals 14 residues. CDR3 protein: CASSDQGRGQPQHF. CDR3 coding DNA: TGTGCCAGCAGCGATCAGGGACGTGGTCAGCCCCAGCATTTT. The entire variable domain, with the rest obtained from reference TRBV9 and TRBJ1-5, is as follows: DSGVTQTPKHLITATGQRVTLRCSPRSGDLSVYWYQQSLDQGLQFLIQYYNGEERAKGNILERFSAQQFPDLHSELNLSSLELGDSALYFCASSDQGRGQPQHFGDGTRLSIL.

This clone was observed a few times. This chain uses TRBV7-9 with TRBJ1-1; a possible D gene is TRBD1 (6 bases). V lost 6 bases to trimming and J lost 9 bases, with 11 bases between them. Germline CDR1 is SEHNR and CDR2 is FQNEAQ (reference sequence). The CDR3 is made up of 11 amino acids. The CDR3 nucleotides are TGTGCCAGCAGGCAGGGGATGCAAGCTTTCTTT. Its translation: CASRQGMQAFF.